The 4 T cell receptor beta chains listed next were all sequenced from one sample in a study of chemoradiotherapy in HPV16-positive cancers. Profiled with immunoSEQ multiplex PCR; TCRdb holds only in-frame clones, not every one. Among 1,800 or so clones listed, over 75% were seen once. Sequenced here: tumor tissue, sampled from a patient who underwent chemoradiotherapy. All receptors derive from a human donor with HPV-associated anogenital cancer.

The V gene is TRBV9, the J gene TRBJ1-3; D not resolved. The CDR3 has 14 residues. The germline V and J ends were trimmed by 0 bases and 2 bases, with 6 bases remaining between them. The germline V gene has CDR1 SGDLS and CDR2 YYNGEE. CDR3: CASSVEYTGNTIYF. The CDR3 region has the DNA TGTGCCAGCAGCGTAGAGTATACTGGAAACACCATATATTTT.

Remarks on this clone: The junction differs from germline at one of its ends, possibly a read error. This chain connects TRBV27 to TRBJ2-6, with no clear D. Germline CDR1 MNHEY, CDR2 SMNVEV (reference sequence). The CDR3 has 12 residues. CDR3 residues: CASSSGTNVLTF. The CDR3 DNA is TGTGCCAGCAGTTCTGGGACCAACGTCCTGACTTTC. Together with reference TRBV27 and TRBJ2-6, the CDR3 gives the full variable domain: EAQVTQNPRYLITVTGKKLTVTCSQNMNHEYMSWYRQDPGLGLRQIYYSMNVEVTDKGDVPEGYKVSRKEKRNFPLILESPSPNQTSLYFCASSSGTNVLTFGAGSRLTVL.

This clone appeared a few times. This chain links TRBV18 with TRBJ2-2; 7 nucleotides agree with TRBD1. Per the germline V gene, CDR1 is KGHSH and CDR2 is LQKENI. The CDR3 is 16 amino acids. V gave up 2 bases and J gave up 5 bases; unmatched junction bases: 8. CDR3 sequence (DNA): TGTGCCAGCTCACCAAGTTCAACAGGGGTAACCGGGGAGCTGTTTTTT. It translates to CASSPSSTGVTGELFF.

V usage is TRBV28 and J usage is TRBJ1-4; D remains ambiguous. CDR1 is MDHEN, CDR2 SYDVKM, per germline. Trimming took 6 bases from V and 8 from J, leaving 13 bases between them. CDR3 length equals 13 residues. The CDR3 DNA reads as TGTGCCAGCAGCCTAACAGAGCAAGAAAAACTGTTTTTT. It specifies CASSLTEQEKLFF. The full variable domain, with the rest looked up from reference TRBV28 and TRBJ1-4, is DVKVTQSSRYLVKRTGEKVFLECVQDMDHENMFWYRQDPGLGLRLIYFSYDVKMKEKGDIPEGYSVSREKKERFSLILESASTNQTSMYLCASSLTEQEKLFFGSGTQLSVL.